The rows below give T cell receptor beta chains drawn from one sample of a study of beta chain features in type 1 diabetes. Measured with immunoSEQ multiplex PCR; TCRdb has only the in-frame clones, and not every one. The table records around 240,000 clones, over 8.5% of them present only once. Sequencing used naive CD4+ T cells from blood. The receptor source for this set is a woman younger than 35 in good health. Both conserved end residues are part of each CDR3. Each record gives: CDR3 DNA, CDR3 protein, J gene, clone size, D gene, V gene. D genes are given only for firm matches. A clone size is listed for some rows: how often the clone was seen (once, few, many), or a class if it is expanded.

TGTGCTAGTGGTTCTCAACACAGGTTCGCCGCCGAGCAGTACTTC | CASGSQHRFAAEQYF | TRBJ2-7 | few | NA | TRBV12-5
TGTGCCAGCAGCTTAGCGACAGGGATTAGTGAAAAACTGTTTTTT | CASSLATGISEKLFF | TRBJ1-4 | NA | TRBD1 | TRBV7-9
TGCAGCGTCAAACAGCGACTAGCCTACAATGAGCAGTTCTTC | CSVKQRLAYNEQFF | TRBJ2-1 | few | NA | TRBV29-1
TGTGCCTGGAGTAGCCTAGCGGGAGGCTTCACAGATACGCAGTATTTT | CAWSSLAGGFTDTQYF | TRBJ2-3 | few | TRBD2 | TRBV30
TGTGCCAGCAGCTTATCGGGGGGCCGAAGCTCCTACAATGAGCAGTTCTTC | CASSLSGGRSSYNEQFF | TRBJ2-1 | NA | NA | TRBV7-2
TGCGCCAGCAGCTTGGGGCAGGGGTTGAATCAGCCCCAGCATTTT | CASSLGQGLNQPQHF | TRBJ1-5 | few | NA | TRBV5-1
TGCAGTGAAAGACGGAGCAATGAGCAGTTCTTC | CSERRSNEQFF | TRBJ2-1 | NA | NA | TRBV20-1
TGTGCCATCAGTGATAAGGCAGGGGGAGATGGCTACACCTTC | CAISDKAGGDGYTF | TRBJ1-2 | NA | TRBD1 | TRBV10-3
TGTGCCAGCAGCTCCCTGGGGGGGGGCGGCTACACCTTC | CASSSLGGGGYTF | TRBJ1-2 | NA | NA | TRBV11-2
TGCGCCAGCAGATTTTCAGGGGGCGAATTCAATGAGCAGTTCTTC | CASRFSGGEFNEQFF | TRBJ2-1 | NA | TRBD1 | TRBV5-1
TGCAGTGCAGCCGGGAACACTGAAGCTTTCTTT | CSAAGNTEAFF | TRBJ1-1 | NA | NA | TRBV20-1
TGTGCCAGCAGCTTGTCGGACAGGGGGCAAACAGATACGCAGTATTTT | CASSLSDRGQTDTQYF | TRBJ2-3 | NA | TRBD1 | TRBV5-4
TGCAGCGACCGGACAGGCAACTATGGCTACACCTTC | CSDRTGNYGYTF | TRBJ1-2 | NA | TRBD1 | TRBV29-1
TGTGCCAGCAGTGGATCGGGACACGTTTACGAGCAGTACTTC | CASSGSGHVYEQYF | TRBJ2-7 | NA | NA | TRBV6-1
TGTGCCTGGAGTGTACACCCAGTATCCTATAATTCACCCCTCCACTTT | CAWSVHPVSYNSPLHF | TRBJ1-6 | NA | NA | TRBV30
TGTGCCAGCAGCTGGTCCGGGACACTTAACTATGGCTACACCTTC | CASSWSGTLNYGYTF | TRBJ1-2 | few | NA | TRBV7-9
TGTGCCAGTAGTCTCCAGCCGGGACAGACATATGGCTACACCTTC | CASSLQPGQTYGYTF | TRBJ1-2 | NA | TRBD1 | TRBV19
TGTGCCTGGAGTGTAAGAGGAGGCGAAAAACTGTTTTTT | CAWSVRGGEKLFF | TRBJ1-4 | NA | NA | TRBV30
TGCGCCAGCAGCGCGTCGGGACTAGCGGTCGAGACCCAGTACTTC | CASSASGLAVETQYF | TRBJ2-5 | NA | TRBD2 | TRBV5-1
TGTGCCAGCAGTGAAGCCCCCGGGACAGATGTCTACGAGCAGTACTTC | CASSEAPGTDVYEQYF | TRBJ2-7 | NA | TRBD1 | TRBV6-1
TGTGCCAGCAGCTCCCCTCGGACGGACAGCCCCTCCTACGAGCAGTACTTC | CASSSPRTDSPSYEQYF | TRBJ2-7 | NA | NA | TRBV7-9
TGTGCCAGCAGGCGGGGGGAGACCCAGTACTTC | CASRRGETQYF | TRBJ2-5 | few | TRBD2 | TRBV6-5
TGTGCCAGCAGTTTACGCAGGGGGCTGGGCACTGAAGCTTTCTTT | CASSLRRGLGTEAFF | TRBJ1-1 | few | TRBD1 | TRBV27
TGTGCCAGCAGTGACTCAACGGGACAGGGCGACAATGAGCAGTTCTTC | CASSDSTGQGDNEQFF | TRBJ2-1 | NA | TRBD1 | TRBV2
TGTGCCAGCAGCTTAGGCAGGGGGCGGCCATTCTATGGCTACACCTTC | CASSLGRGRPFYGYTF | TRBJ1-2 | NA | TRBD1 | TRBV11-2
TGTGCCAGCCAAGGACGGGAGGGCCGCAATGAGCAGTTCTTC | CASQGREGRNEQFF | TRBJ2-1 | few | TRBD2 | TRBV10-3
TGTGCCAGCAGCCCTCGGGACAGGGGTTCCTACGAGCAGTACTTC | CASSPRDRGSYEQYF | TRBJ2-7 | few | TRBD1 | TRBV6-1
TGTGCCAGCAGCGTAGGGACTAGCCCCTACGAGCAGTACTTC | CASSVGTSPYEQYF | TRBJ2-7 | few | TRBD2 | TRBV9
TGTGCCTGGAGTGAGGCGGGGTTTCATGGCTACACCTTC | CAWSEAGFHGYTF | TRBJ1-2 | few | NA | TRBV30
TGTGCCAGCAACGAGGTCTACAATGAGCAGTTCTTC | CASNEVYNEQFF | TRBJ2-1 | few | NA | TRBV28
TGTGCCAGCAGCTTGCTAGACAATGAGCAGTTCTTC | CASSLLDNEQFF | TRBJ2-1 | few | NA | TRBV5-6
TGCGCCAGCAGCCCGGGACAGCAATATGAAAAACTGTTTTTT | CASSPGQQYEKLFF | TRBJ1-4 | few | TRBD1 | TRBV5-1
TGTGCCAGCAGCCTTGGCGGGAGCTTGGGGGACACAGATACGCAGTATTTT | CASSLGGSLGDTDTQYF | TRBJ2-3 | NA | TRBD2 | TRBV4-2
TGTGCCAGTAGTTCCGGTGGGGCCAACGTCCTGACTTTC | CASSSGGANVLTF | TRBJ2-6 | few | NA | TRBV19
TGTGCCTGGAGCGGGGGGGCCTCCTACAATGAGCAGTTCTTC | CAWSGGASYNEQFF | TRBJ2-1 | NA | TRBD2 | TRBV30
TGTGCCAGCAGCTCCGGACAGGGGGTAGCCGGGGAGCTGTTTTTT | CASSSGQGVAGELFF | TRBJ2-2 | NA | TRBD1 | TRBV13
TGTGCCAGCTCACTTGGAGACTATGGCTACACCTTC | CASSLGDYGYTF | TRBJ1-2 | few | NA | TRBV18
TGTGCCAGCAGGTCCTATAGCAATCAGCCCCAGCATTTT | CASRSYSNQPQHF | TRBJ1-5 | few | NA | TRBV7-8
TGTGCCTGGAGTTCGTCGGCAAGAGGCGACACTGAAGCTTTCTTT | CAWSSSARGDTEAFF | TRBJ1-1 | many | NA | TRBV30
TGTGCCAGCTCACCTTATCAGAGCACAGATACGCAGTATTTT | CASSPYQSTDTQYF | TRBJ2-3 | few | NA | TRBV18
TGTGCCTGGAGTGGACTAGCGGGCTACGAGCAGTACTTC | CAWSGLAGYEQYF | TRBJ2-7 | many | TRBD2 | TRBV30
TGTGCCAGCAGCTTCGGGGGGGGACTAGCGGGAGGCATCGACTTC | CASSFGGGLAGGIDF | TRBJ2-4 | few | TRBD2 | TRBV11-2
TGTGCCAGCAGTAAGGAACTATCGGACAATGAGCAGTTCTTC | CASSKELSDNEQFF | TRBJ2-1 | few | NA | TRBV6-4
TGTGCCAGTAGTATTAACCATATTGGGAGCCAGCCCCAGCATTTT | CASSINHIGSQPQHF | TRBJ1-5 | few | NA | TRBV19
TGTGCCAGCAGCTTAGTTATCAGCGGTACAGATACGCAGTATTTT | CASSLVISGTDTQYF | TRBJ2-3 | few | NA | TRBV7-2